The T cell receptor beta chain described here comes from a study of T cell repertoires in cytomegalovirus infection. TCRdb re-called the reads with MiXCR, one entry per CDR3 protein. In the table there are about 830,000 distinct CDR3 sequences, approximately 30% of which are singletons. This clonotype occurred many times. No antigen is known for it. Germline lookup yields CDR1 SGHVS and CDR2 FQNEAQ. J lost 3 bases, V lost 1 base, and 3 bases had no gene match. The CDR3 sequence is 15 residues long. The J gene is TRBJ1-5, the V gene TRBV7-8; 7 nucleotides line up with TRBD1. This material consisted of cultured CD8+ T cells from PBMCs, taken from culture after CMV antigen stimulation. The receptor was isolated from a human donor in good health (CMV status not recorded). Some clones in this sample may be carry-over from other donors' samples. The CDR3 DNA reads TGTGCCAGCAGCTTAGGGGGACAGAACAATCAGCCCCAGCATTTT. Residues: CASSLGGQNNQPQHF.